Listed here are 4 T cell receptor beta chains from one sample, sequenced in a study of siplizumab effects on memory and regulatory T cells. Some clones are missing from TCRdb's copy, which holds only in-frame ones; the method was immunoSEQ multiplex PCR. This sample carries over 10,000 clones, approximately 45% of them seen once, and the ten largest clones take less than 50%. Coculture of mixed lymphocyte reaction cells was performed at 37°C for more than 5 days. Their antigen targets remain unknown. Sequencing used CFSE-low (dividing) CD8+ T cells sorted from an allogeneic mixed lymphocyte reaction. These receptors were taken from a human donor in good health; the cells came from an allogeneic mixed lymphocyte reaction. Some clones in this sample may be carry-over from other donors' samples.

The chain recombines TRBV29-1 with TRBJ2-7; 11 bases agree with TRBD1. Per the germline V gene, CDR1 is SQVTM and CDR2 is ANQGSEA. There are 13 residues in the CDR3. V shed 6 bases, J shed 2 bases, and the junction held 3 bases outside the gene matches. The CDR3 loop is CSVGTGGTYEQYF. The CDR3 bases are TGCAGCGTCGGGACAGGGGGGACCTACGAGCAGTACTTC.

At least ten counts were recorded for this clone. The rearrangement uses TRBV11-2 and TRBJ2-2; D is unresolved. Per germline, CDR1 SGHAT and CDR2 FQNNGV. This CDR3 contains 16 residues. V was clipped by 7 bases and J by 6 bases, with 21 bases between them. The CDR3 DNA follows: TGTGCCAGCACCCCGGCCGGAACAGTTAAGGCCGGGGAGCTGTTTTTT. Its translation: CASTPAGTVKAGELFF. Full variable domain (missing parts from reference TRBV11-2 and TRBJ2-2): EAGVAQSPRYKIIEKRQSVAFWCNPISGHATLYWYQQILGQGPKLLIQFQNNGVVDDSQLPKDRFSAERLKGVDSTLKIQPAKLEDSAVYLCASTPAGTVKAGELFFGEGSRLTVL.

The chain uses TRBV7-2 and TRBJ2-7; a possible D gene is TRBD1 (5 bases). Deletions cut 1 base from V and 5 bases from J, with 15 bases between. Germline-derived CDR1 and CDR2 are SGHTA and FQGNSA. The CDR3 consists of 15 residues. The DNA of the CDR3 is TGTGCCAGCAGCTTAGAACTGTCAGGGTACCACGAGCAGTACTTC. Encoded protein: CASSLELSGYHEQYF.

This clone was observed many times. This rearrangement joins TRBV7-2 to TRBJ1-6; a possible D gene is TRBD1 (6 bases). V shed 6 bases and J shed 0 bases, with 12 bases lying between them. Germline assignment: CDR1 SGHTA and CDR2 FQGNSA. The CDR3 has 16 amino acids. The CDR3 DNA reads TGTGCCAGCAGAGGGGACATCAGCTCCTATAATTCACCCCTCCACTTT. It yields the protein CASRGDISSYNSPLHF.